The 26 T cell receptor beta chains below come from one sample, sequenced in a study of vaccination and CD4 T cells after COVID-19. Their target antigens are unknown. Scientists ran DNA taken from cultured CD4+ T cells through the Oncomine TCR Beta short-read assay for sequencing. TCRdb passed the PCR reads through MiXCR, listing each CDR3 protein once. In the table there are 20,000 to 30,000 distinct CDR3 sequences, about 54% of which are singletons. Treatment defined: approximately 11-day PBMC culture with coronavirus spike peptide pools or control peptides (ViraFEST assay). Sample: CD4+ T cells from blood, cultured in vitro. These receptors originate from a human donor who had recovered from COVID-19.

The sample holds one count of this clonotype. Sequence at one end of the junction differs from germline and may be a read error. This sequence joins TRBV6-1 and TRBJ2-7; 7 bases agree with TRBD1. Germline values: CDR1 MNHNS, CDR2 SASEGT. The CDR3 sequence is 13 residues long. The CDR3 sequence: CVSSDYRGTEQYF. CDR3 nucleotides: TGTGTCAGCAGTGACTACAGGGGTACCGAGCAGTACTTC.

V is TRBV20-1 and J is TRBJ2-3; 9 nucleotides align to TRBD2. CDR1 and CDR2 (germline): DFQATT, SNEGSKA (reference sequence). V lost 3 bases, J lost 4 bases, and 5 bases stayed unmatched. This CDR3 region has 14 residues. This chain's CDR3 is CSASPASGADTQYF. The DNA for the CDR3 is TGCAGTGCTAGTCCGGCTAGCGGGGCAGATACGCAGTATTTT.

The genes are TRBV6-1 and TRBJ2-7, with no clear D. CDR1 and CDR2 (germline): MNHNS, SASEGT. Deletions cut 7 bases from V and 0 bases from J, with 10 bases between. The CDR3 consists of 13 residues. The CDR3 DNA follows: TGTGCCAGCAAACAGAGATCCTCCTACGAGCAGTACTTC. Translating gives CASKQRSSYEQYF.

This chain joins TRBV20-1 and TRBJ1-1; D is uncertain. Germline V gene data show CDR1 as DFQATT and CDR2 as SNEGSKA (reference sequence). The CDR3 is made up of 14 amino acids. V gave up 6 bases and J gave up 1 base, with 15 bases separating them. As DNA, the CDR3 is TGCAGTGCCCCGCCCTCGGGGAGGAACACTGAAGCTTTCTTT. Its protein is CSAPPSGRNTEAFF.

The rearrangement joins TRBV30 to TRBJ1-1; D remains ambiguous. This CDR3 is 14 amino acids long. The germline V gene has CDR1 GTSNPN and CDR2 SVGIG (reference sequence). The V end lost 3 bases, the J end lost 0 bases, and 11 bases lay between the germline ends. The CDR3 sequence is CAWSRITLNTEAFF. CDR3 in DNA: TGTGCCTGGAGCAGGATCACTCTGAACACTGAAGCTTTCTTT.

V is TRBV6-1 and J is TRBJ2-3, with D possibly matching TRBD2 (5 bases). CDR3 length: 13 residues. V lost 4 bases to trimming and J lost 7 bases, with 12 bases between them. Germline-derived CDR1 and CDR2 are MNHNS and SASEGT. Here the CDR3 DNA reads TGTGCCAGCAGTGTCCTCGGGGTAAATACGCAGTATTTT. It encodes CASSVLGVNTQYF.

The chain couples TRBV19 to TRBJ1-1; 9 bases fit TRBD1. Germline CDR1 reads LNHDA; CDR2 reads SQIVND (reference sequence). CDR3 length: 16 amino acids. V lost 6 bases, J lost 0 bases, and 8 bases stayed unmatched. The CDR3 nucleotides read TGTGCCAGTAGGGACCCGGGACAGGGTATGAACACTGAAGCTTTCTTT. It yields the protein CASRDPGQGMNTEAFF.

The CDR3, as DNA: TGTGCCAGCAGTTCCTCCCTTCAGCGAAGGGGCGCAATGGCCGGGGAGCTGTTTTTT. Residues: CASSSSLQRRGAMAGELFF. The chain joins TRBV27 to TRBJ2-2; D possibly corresponds to TRBD1 (5 bases). The CDR3 runs 19 residues. Trimming took 4 bases from V and 6 from J, leaving 27 bases between them. CDR1 is MNHEY and CDR2 is SMNVEV in the germline V gene (reference sequence).

CDR3 bases: TGTGCCAGTAGTTTATCGGGGGGGCCCGATACGCAGTATTTT. This codes for CASSLSGGPDTQYF. The genes are TRBV19 and TRBJ2-3, with 8 positions matching TRBD2. J was trimmed by 6 bases and V by 5 bases; bases with no gene match: 7. The CDR3 loop spans 14 amino acids. Germline-derived CDR1 and CDR2 are LNHDA and SQIVND (reference sequence).

V usage is TRBV12-3 or TRBV12-4 and J usage is TRBJ1-2; no firm D call. The length of the CDR3 is 14 residues. Trimming removed 1 base from V and 5 bases from J, with 11 bases in between. The CDR3 loop reads CASSLGESLYGYTF. The CDR3 DNA reads TGTGCCAGCAGTTTAGGGGAATCCCTTTATGGCTACACCTTC.

This clonotype was seen more than once but under ten times. The gene calls are TRBV20-1 and TRBJ1-2; D is unclear. This CDR3 region has 13 residues. Trimming left V 3 bases short and J 5 bases short, with 13 bases between. Germline values: CDR1 DFQATT, CDR2 SNEGSKA (reference sequence). Here the CDR3 DNA reads TGCAGTGCTAGTTCCGCCGGAGGGTATGGCTACACCTTC. Its protein product is CSASSAGGYGYTF.

This clonotype was found a few times. The V and J genes are TRBV6-5 and TRBJ2-7; D is uncertain. V was pared by 3 bases and J by 3 bases, with 9 bases between. CDR1 and CDR2 from the germline V gene are MNHEY and SVGAGI. The CDR3 contains 13 residues. CDR3 DNA sequence: TGTGCCAGCAGTTATCGGCCTGACTACGAGCAGTACTTC. Amino acid sequence: CASSYRPDYEQYF.

The chain combines TRBV7-3 with TRBJ2-3; 9 bases agree with TRBD1. CDR3 size: 15 residues. The junction had 6 bases not matched to a gene; V was cut back by 4 bases and J by 4 bases. Germline V gene lookup returns CDR1 SGHTA and CDR2 FQGTGA. CDR3 protein: CASSWDRARSDTQYF. The CDR3 nucleotides read TGTGCCAGCAGCTGGGACAGGGCGAGGTCAGATACGCAGTATTTT.

This rearrangement joins TRBV7-8 to TRBJ1-5, with D hard to call. Germline assignment: CDR1 SGHVS and CDR2 FQNEAQ. Between the trimmed V and J ends, which lost 5 bases and 4 bases, there was a span of 18 bases. There are 16 residues in the CDR3. The CDR3 protein is CASSPRVLGRNQPQHF. DNA of the CDR3: TGTGCCAGCAGCCCTAGAGTACTAGGGAGGAATCAGCCCCAGCATTTT.

The chain carries TRBV10-3 and TRBJ1-5, with D unresolved. Trimming removed 1 base at V and 5 bases at J, with 3 bases between. The CDR3 loop spans 12 amino acids. Germline-derived CDR1 and CDR2 are ENHRY and SYGVKD. DNA of the CDR3: TGTGCCATCAGTGAGTTAGATCAGCCCCAGCATTTT. Its translation is CAISELDQPQHF.

The rearrangement uses TRBV6-1 and TRBJ2-5, with 13 bases fitting TRBD2. Germline lookup yields CDR1 MNHNS and CDR2 SASEGT. J lost 5 bases, V lost 6 bases, and 9 bases had no gene match. The CDR3 has 16 residues. CDR3 region: CASSHPGLAGEETQYF. CDR3 sequence (DNA): TGTGCCAGCAGCCACCCCGGACTAGCGGGAGAGGAGACCCAGTACTTC.

V is TRBV12-3 or TRBV12-4 and J is TRBJ2-7, with a possible D match to TRBD2 (5 bases). V lost 6 bases and J lost 2, with 8 bases in between. The CDR3 covers 12 residues. The CDR3 nucleotides are TGTGCCAGCAGCGGACTGACCTACGAGCAGTACTTC. Amino acids: CASSGLTYEQYF.

The V and J genes are TRBV11-2 and TRBJ2-1; D is unresolved. In germline, CDR1 is SGHAT, CDR2 FQNNGV. Trimming cost V 1 base and J 6 bases, with 10 bases left between them. The CDR3 contains 14 residues. CDR3 loop: CASSLVYSFNEQFF. The CDR3 nucleotides read TGTGCCAGCAGCTTAGTCTACAGCTTCAATGAGCAGTTCTTC.

The chain links TRBV29-1 to TRBJ2-3; the D call may be TRBD1 or TRBD2 (5 bases each). The germline V gene has CDR1 SQVTM and CDR2 ANQGSEA. This CDR3 is 12 amino acids long. Trimming took off 6 bases at V and 5 bases at J, with 12 bases between the two ends. In DNA, the CDR3 is TGCAGCGTGGGGGACGGTGAAGATACGCAGTATTTT. Amino acid sequence: CSVGDGEDTQYF.

The CDR3 nucleotides read TGCAGTGCTAGAAGAGACCTTAGCGGGACGTACAATGAGCAGTTCTTC. Its protein product is CSARRDLSGTYNEQFF. The chain links TRBV20-1 to TRBJ2-1; the match to TRBD2 covers 8 bases. Germline V gene data show CDR1 as DFQATT and CDR2 as SNEGSKA (reference sequence). The V gene end was trimmed by 2 bases and the J gene end by 4 bases; junction bases not matched to a gene: 10. This CDR3 contains 16 residues.

The chain links TRBV6-2 or TRBV6-3 to TRBJ1-1, with 8 bases fitting TRBD1. Losses at the gene ends were 6 bases for V and 1 base for J; bases not matched to a gene: 4. The CDR3 spans 14 residues. Germline V CDR1 and CDR2: MNHEY, SVGEGT. This chain's CDR3 is CASRNRGGNTEAFF. CDR3 bases: TGTGCCAGCAGAAACAGGGGGGGGAACACTGAAGCTTTCTTT.

CDR3 sequence reads: CASSDSTSGTYNEQFF. The CDR3 nucleotides read TGTGCCAGCAGTGATTCCACTAGCGGGACGTACAATGAGCAGTTCTTC. The chain links TRBV6-1 to TRBJ2-1, with 10 bases fitting TRBD2. Germline V gene lookup returns CDR1 MNHNS and CDR2 SASEGT. With V trimmed by 3 bases and J by 4 bases, 6 bases remained unmatched. The CDR3 is 16 amino acids.

V usage is TRBV20-1 and J usage is TRBJ2-6; D call uncertain. V was trimmed by 0 bases and J by 2 bases, leaving 5 bases between them. Germline V lookup: CDR1 DFQATT, CDR2 SNEGSKA (reference sequence). This CDR3 region has 14 residues. The CDR3 coding sequence is TGCAGTGCTAGAGAAAGTCCTGGGGCCAACGTCCTGACTTTC. Translating gives CSARESPGANVLTF.

There are a few counts of this clonotype. The chain has TRBV24-1 and TRBJ2-7, with 7 bases fitting TRBD1. CDR1 is KGHDR, CDR2 SFDVKD, per germline. This CDR3 comprises 13 residues. J was trimmed by 2 bases and V by 7 bases; bases with no gene match: 4. Here the CDR3 DNA reads TGTGCCACCAGGGGACAGAACACCTACGAGCAGTACTTC. This translates into CATRGQNTYEQYF.

The chain has TRBV2 and TRBJ1-4; D gene unclear. The CDR3 sequence is 14 residues long. V lost 7 bases and J lost 7, with 16 bases in between. Germline loops: CDR1 SNHLY, CDR2 FYNNEI. This chain's CDR3 is CASIRTGRSEKLFF. CDR3 nucleotide sequence: TGTGCCAGCATTCGGACGGGGAGGAGTGAAAAACTGTTTTTT. Using reference TRBV2 and TRBJ1-4 for the parts outside the CDR3, the full variable domain is EPEVTQTPSHQVTQMGQEVILRCVPISNHLYFYWYRQILGQKVEFLVSFYNNEISEKSEIFDDQFSVERPDGSNFTLKIRSTKLEDSAMYFCASIRTGRSEKLFFGSGTQLSVL.

The rearrangement links TRBV6-1 to TRBJ2-2, with a tentative D call TRBD2 (6 bases). Per the germline V gene, CDR1 is MNHNS and CDR2 is SASEGT. This CDR3 has 15 residues. Trimming stripped 5 bases from V and 3 bases from J, with 13 bases between. CDR3 protein: CASSPGGVYTGELFF. CDR3 coding DNA: TGTGCCAGCAGTCCTGGCGGGGTGTACACCGGGGAGCTGTTTTTT.